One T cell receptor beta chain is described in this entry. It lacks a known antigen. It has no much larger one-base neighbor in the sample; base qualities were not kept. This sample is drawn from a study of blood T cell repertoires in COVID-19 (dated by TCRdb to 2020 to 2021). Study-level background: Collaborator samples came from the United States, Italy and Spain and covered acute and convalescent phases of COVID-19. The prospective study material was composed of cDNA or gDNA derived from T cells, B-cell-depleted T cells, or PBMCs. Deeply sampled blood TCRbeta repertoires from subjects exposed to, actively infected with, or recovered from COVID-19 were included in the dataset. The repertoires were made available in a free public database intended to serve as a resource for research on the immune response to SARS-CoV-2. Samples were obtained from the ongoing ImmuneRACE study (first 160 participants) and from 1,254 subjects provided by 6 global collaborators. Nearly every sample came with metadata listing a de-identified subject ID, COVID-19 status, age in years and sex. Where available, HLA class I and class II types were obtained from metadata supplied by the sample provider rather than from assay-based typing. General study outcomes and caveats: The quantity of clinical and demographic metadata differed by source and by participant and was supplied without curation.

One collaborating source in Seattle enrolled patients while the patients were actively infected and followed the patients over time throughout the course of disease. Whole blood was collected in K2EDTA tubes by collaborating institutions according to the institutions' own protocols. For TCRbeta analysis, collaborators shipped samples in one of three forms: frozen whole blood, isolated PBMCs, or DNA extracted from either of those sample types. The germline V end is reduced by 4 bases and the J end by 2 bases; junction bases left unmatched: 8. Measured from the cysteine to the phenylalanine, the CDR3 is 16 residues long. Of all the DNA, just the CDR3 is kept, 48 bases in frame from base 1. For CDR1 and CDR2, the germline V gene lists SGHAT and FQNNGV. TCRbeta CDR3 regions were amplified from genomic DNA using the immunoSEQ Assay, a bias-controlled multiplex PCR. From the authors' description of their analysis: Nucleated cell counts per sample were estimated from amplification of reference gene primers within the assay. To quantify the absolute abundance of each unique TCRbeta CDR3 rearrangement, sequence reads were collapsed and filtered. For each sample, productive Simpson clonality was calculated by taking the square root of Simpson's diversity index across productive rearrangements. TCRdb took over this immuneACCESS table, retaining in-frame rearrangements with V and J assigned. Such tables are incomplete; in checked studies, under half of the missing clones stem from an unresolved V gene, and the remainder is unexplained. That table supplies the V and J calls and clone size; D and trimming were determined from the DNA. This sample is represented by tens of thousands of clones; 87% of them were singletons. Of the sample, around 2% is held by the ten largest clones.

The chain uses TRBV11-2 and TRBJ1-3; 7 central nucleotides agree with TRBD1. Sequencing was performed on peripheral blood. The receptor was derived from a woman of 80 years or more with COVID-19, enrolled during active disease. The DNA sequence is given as TGTGCCAGCAGCTCCTTGGTAGGGGGCCCTGGAAACACCATATATTTT. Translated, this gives CASSSLVGGPGNTIYF.